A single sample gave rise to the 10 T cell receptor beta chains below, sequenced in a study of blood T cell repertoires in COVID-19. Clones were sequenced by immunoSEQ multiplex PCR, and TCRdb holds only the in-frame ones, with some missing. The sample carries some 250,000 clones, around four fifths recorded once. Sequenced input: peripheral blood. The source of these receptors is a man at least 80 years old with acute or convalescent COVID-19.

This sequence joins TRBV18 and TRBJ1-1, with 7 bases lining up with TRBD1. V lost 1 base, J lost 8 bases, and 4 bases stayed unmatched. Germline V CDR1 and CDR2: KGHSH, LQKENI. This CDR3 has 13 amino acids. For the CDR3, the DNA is TGTGCCAGCTCACCACGGTCAGGGGGAGAAGCTTTCTTT. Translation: CASSPRSGGEAFF.

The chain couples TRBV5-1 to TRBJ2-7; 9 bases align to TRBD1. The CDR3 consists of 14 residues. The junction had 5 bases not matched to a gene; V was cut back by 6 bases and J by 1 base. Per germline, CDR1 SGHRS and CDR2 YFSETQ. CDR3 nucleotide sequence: TGCGCCAGCAAATCCGGGACAGGGTCCTACGAGCAGTACTTC. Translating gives CASKSGTGSYEQYF.

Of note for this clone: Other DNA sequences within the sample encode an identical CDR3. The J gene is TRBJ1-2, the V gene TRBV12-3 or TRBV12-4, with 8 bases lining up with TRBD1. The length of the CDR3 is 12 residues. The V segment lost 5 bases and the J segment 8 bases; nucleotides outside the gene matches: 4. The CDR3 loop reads CASSPGQGGYTF. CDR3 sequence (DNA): TGTGCCAGCAGTCCCGGACAGGGAGGCTACACCTTC.

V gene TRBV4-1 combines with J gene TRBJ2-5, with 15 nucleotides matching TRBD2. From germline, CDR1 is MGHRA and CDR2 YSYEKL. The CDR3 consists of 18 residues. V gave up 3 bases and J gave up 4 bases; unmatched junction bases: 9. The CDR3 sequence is CASSQGLAGGDTSETQYF. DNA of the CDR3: TGCGCCAGCAGCCAGGGACTAGCGGGGGGCGACACATCAGAGACCCAGTACTTC.

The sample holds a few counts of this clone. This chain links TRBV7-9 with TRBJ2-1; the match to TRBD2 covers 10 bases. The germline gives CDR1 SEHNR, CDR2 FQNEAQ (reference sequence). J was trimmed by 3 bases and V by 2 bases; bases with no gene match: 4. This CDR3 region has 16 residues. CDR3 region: CASSLWTSGVYNEQFF. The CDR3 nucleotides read TGTGCCAGCAGCTTATGGACTAGCGGAGTCTACAATGAGCAGTTCTTC.

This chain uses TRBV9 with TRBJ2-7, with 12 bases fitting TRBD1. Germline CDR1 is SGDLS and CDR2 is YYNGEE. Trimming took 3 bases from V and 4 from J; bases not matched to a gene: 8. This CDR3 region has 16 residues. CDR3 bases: TGTGCCAGCAGCGACGGGACAGGGGGCGCGCCGTACGAGCAGTACTTC. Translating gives CASSDGTGGAPYEQYF.

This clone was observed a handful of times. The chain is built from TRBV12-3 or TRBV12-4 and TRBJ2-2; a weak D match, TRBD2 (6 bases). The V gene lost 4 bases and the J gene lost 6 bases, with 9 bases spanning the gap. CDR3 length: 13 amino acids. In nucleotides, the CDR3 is TGTGCCAGCAGTTGGACTATATCCGGGGAGCTGTTTTTT. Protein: CASSWTISGELFF.

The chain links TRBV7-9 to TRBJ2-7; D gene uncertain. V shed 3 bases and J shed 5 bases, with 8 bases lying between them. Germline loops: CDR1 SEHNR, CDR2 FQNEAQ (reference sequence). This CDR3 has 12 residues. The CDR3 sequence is CASSFSFHEQYF. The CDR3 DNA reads TGTGCCAGCAGCTTTTCTTTCCACGAGCAGTACTTC. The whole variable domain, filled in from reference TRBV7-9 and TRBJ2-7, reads DTGVSQNPRHKITKRGQNVTFRCDPISEHNRLYWYRQTLGQGPEFLTYFQNEAQLEKSRLLSDRFSAERPKGSFSTLEIQRTEQGDSAMYLCASSFSFHEQYFGPGTRLTVT.

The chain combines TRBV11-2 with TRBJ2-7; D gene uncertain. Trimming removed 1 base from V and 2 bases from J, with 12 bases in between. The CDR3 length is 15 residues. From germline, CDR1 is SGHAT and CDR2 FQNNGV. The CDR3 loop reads CASSLAHSGTYEQYF. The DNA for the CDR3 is TGTGCCAGCAGCTTAGCGCACAGTGGTACCTACGAGCAGTACTTC.

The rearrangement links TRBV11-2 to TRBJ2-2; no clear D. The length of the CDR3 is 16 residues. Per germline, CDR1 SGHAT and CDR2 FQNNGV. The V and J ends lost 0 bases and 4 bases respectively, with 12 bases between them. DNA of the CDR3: TGTGCCAGCAGCTTAGACTCCCTAGTTCGCACCGGGGAGCTGTTTTTT. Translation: CASSLDSLVRTGELFF.